This T cell receptor beta chain was profiled in a study of CD8 T cells in Susac syndrome. For the study at large: Susac syndrome patients were untreated, on corticosteroids with some adding intravenous immunoglobulin, or on intravenous immunoglobulin only.

Random hexamers served to reverse transcribe roughly 0.5 to 1 ug RNA. Amplification of TCR beta CDR3 was carried out by immunoSEQ multiplex PCR, which covered 54 Vbeta and 13 Jbeta segments. Each CDR3 protein gets one entry after TCRdb re-called the immunoSEQ multiplex PCR reads with MiXCR. The sample holds approximately 160,000 distinct CDR3 sequences, roughly 95% seen once. The V gene's germline CDR1 is LNHDA and CDR2 SQIVND (reference sequence). CDR3 length equals 14 residues. V lost 4 bases and J 2 bases, leaving 9 bases between the germline ends. This receptor was identified in a human donor with Susac syndrome. The gene calls are TRBV19 and TRBJ1-5; possibly TRBD1 for D (6 bases). Sequenced sample: CD4+ T cells from PBMCs. The CDR3 loop is CASSTRTGNQPQHF. The CDR3 region has the DNA TGTGCCAGTAGTACCCGGACAGGCAATCAGCCCCAGCATTTT.